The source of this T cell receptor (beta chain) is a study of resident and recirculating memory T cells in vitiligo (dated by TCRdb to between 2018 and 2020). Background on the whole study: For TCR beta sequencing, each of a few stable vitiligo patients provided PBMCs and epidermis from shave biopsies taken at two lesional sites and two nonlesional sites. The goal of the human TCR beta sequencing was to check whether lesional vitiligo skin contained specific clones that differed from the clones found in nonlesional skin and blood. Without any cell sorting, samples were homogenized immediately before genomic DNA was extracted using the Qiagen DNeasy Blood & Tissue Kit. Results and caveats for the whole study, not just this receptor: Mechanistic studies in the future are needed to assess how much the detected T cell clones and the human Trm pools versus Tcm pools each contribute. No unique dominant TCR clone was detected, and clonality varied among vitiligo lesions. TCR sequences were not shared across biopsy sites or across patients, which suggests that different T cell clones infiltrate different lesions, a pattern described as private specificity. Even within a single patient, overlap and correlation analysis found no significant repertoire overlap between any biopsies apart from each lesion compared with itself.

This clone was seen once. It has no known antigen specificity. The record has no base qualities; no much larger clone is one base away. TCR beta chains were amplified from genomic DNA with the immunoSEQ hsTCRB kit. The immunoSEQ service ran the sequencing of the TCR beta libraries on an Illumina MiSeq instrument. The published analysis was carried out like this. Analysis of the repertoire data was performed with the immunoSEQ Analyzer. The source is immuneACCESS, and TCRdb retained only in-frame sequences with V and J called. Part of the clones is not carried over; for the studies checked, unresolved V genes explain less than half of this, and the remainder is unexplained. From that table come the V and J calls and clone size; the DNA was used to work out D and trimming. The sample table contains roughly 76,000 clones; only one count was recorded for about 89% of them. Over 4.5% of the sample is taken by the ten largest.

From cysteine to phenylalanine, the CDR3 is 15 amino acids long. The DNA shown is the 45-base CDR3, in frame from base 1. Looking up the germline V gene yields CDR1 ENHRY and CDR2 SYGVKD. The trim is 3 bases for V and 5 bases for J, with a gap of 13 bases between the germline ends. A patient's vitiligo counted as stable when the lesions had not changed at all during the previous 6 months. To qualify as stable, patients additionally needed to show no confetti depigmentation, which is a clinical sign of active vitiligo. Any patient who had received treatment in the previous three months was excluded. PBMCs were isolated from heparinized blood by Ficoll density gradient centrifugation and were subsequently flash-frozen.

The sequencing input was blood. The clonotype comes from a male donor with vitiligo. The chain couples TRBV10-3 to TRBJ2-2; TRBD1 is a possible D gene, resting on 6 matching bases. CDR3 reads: CAISDPAGETGELFF. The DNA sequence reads TGTGCCATCAGTGACCCAGCAGGGGAAACCGGGGAGCTGTTTTTT.